This TCR beta chain is from a study of post-analysis software for immune sequencing data. This clonotype was counted a few times. Its target is unknown. Study-wide results and limits: Normalized Chao1 diversity in multiple sclerosis patients fell significantly below that of controls.

cDNA libraries of TCR beta carried unique molecular identifiers. Input of about 0.95 to 10 million T cells yielded hundreds of thousands of cDNA molecules. TCRdb re-derived calls from the PCR reads in MiXCR, one entry per CDR3 protein. The sample lists about 820,000 distinct CDR3 sequences, roughly half seen once, with 4.6% in the top ten. The sample comprised blood. This TCR was recovered from a girl aged 10-17 years with multiple sclerosis.

CDR3 loop: CASSPTGTVGANVLTF. Here the CDR3 DNA reads TGTGCCAGCAGTCCAACGGGGACGGTCGGGGCCAACGTCCTGACTTTC. The rearrangement joins TRBV7-3 to TRBJ2-6; D may correspond to TRBD1 or TRBD2 (5 bases each). CDR1 is SGHTA, CDR2 FQGTGA, per germline. Trimming shortened V by 6 bases and J by 4 bases, and 16 bases separated the two germline ends. The CDR3 has 16 amino acids. Complete variable domain (other parts from reference TRBV7-3 and TRBJ2-6): GAGVSQTPSNKVTEKGKYVELRCDPISGHTALYWYRQSLGQGPEFLIYFQGTGAADDSGLPNDRFFAVRPEGSVSTLKIQRTERGDSAVYLCASSPTGTVGANVLTFGAGSRLTVL.